This T cell receptor (beta chain) came from a study of shared clonotypes between healthy human individuals (dated by TCRdb to between 2020 and 2021). Concerning the study at large: A few men and a couple of women, aged 18 to 49 years, made up the cohort. For each donor, CD4 naive and CD4 memory were each run on three plates, CD8 naive on two plates, and CD8 memory on one plate. Leukapheresis yielded between about 0.9 and 9.5 billion PBMCs per donor. To estimate repertoire size and how much clonotypes are shared between individuals, the study performed deep sequencing of blood TCR repertoires from a handful of healthy adults. To increase sequencing depth and limit assay-specific biases, TCR repertoire library preparation and sequencing were carried out by different laboratories using diverse techniques. The study at large found these results: Because the study included only a small number of donors, the genetic and exposure-history diversity represented was limited. Across a handful of donors, around 5.4% of naive CD4, roughly 3.3% of naive CD8, under 2.5% of memory CD4, and approximately 0.42% of memory CD8 clonotypes were shared. Based on pairwise subsampling, the degree of clonotype sharing among donors was expected to be affected by sequencing depth. Compared with non-shared clonotypes, clonotypes shared by all four sorted-subset donors had higher generation probabilities. Incomplete sequencing was indicated by rarefaction of sorted-subset datasets, despite the large sequencing depth. Sampling was limited to blood, and TCR repertoires in tissue likely differ from TCR repertoires in blood. Naive subsets generally had larger estimated clonotype richness than memory subsets.

Using the deep immunoSEQ assay, TCR CDR3 regions were amplified from genomic DNA by multiplex PCR. For each cell subset, the extracted genomic DNA was distributed evenly across all wells of several immunoSEQ 96-well plates, and each plate served as one replicate. Each replicate PCR for sorted subsets received about 210 ng genomic DNA, equal to about 30,000 T cell genomes. The purified libraries were quantified using a Qubit 3.0 fluorometer, sized with a Bioanalyzer 2100, and then quantified again using the KAPA Library Quantification kit. Every immunoSEQ 96-well plate was sequenced on a separate single-read 150-cycle Illumina NextSeq 550 flow cell. As for the original processing: The immunoSEQ output contained only junctional sequences without quality scores, so filtering could not match that applied to full-length reads. Sequences were annotated with PyIR, a Python wrapper for IgBLAST v1.9, using IMGT germline references to assign V/J genes and CDR3. Reads were filtered out if the reads had weak V/J assignments (E-value above 1e-6), no CDR3, stop codons, out-of-frame junctions, or ambiguous translated residues. V3J clonotypes were defined as sequences sharing the same inferred V gene, J gene, and CDR3 amino acid sequence. Percentage overlap between repertoires was calculated by dividing the number of shared unique clonotypes by the size of the smaller repertoire. Three approaches were used to assess repertoire richness: RTK rarefaction, the Chao1 estimator, and Recon v2.1 estimates of unobserved clonotypes. Generation probabilities were computed with OLGA for all TCRbeta clonotypes obtained by the gDNA method from a few donors. In its TCRdb copy, this immuneACCESS table keeps in-frame sequences only and misses some clones. Where compared with another copy, unresolved V genes explain less than half of these, and the others have no known cause. V, J and clone size are taken as reported in that table, and D and trimming were inferred from the DNA itself. The sample table contains about a million clones; only one count was recorded for about 80% of them. The top ten constitute 1.4% to 1.5% of the sample.

The donors were healthy, HIV-negative adults with no recently reported acute infections or vaccinations. Every donor was a Caucasian adult living in Nashville, Tennessee, USA. CD4+ T cells were enriched by magnetic negative selection; naive cells were then positively selected on CD45RA, and the negative fraction formed the memory subset. After blood collection by leukapheresis, PBMCs were isolated using Ficoll-Histopaque density gradient centrifugation and then cryopreserved in the vapor phase of liquid nitrogen. Analytical flow cytometry was used to check the purity and quantity of each magnetically sorted T cell population. Each sorted fraction had its genomic DNA isolated and then quantified by UV absorbance on a Nanodrop 2000c. Per the germline V gene, SQVTM is the CDR1 and ANQGSEA is the CDR2. The junction shows trimming of 0 bases on V and 5 bases on J, plus 4 bases between the germline ends. The CDR3 numbers 11 residues from cysteine through phenylalanine. Here the CDR3 DNA is all that survives: 33 bases in frame from base 1.

This clone was seen a few times. Its target antigen remains unknown. No much larger clone exists at a distance of one base, and base qualities are not known. The material sequenced was memory CD4+ T cells sorted from blood. The sample's cell subset or site label, in plain terms: CD45RA-negative fraction. This sequence uses TRBV29-1 and TRBJ1-1, with no reliable assignment of the D segment. This TCR was sampled from a man between 18 and 35 years old in good health. DNA sequence: TGCAGCGTTGAAGATGTAACTGAAGCTTTCTTT. It encodes CSVEDVTEAFF.